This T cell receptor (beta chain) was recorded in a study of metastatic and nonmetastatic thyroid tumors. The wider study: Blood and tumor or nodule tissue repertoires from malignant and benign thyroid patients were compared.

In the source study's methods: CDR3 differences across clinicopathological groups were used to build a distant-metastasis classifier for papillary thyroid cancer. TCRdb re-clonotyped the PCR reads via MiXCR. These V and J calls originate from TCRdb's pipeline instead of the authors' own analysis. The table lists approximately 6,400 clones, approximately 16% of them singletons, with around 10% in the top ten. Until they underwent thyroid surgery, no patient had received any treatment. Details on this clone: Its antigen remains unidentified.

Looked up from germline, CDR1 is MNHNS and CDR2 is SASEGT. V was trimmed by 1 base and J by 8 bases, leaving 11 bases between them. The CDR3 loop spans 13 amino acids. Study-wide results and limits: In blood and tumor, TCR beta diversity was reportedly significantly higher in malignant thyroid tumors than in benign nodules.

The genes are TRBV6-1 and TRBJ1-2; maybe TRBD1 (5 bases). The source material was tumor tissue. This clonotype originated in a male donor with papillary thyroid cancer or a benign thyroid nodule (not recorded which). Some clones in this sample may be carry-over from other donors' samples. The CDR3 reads CASSEVGGIGYTF. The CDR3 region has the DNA TGTGCCAGCAGTGAAGTGGGGGGGATCGGCTACACCTTC.